Given below is one T cell receptor beta chain in context. Its target is not known. Only in-frame clones appear in the TCRdb table, and some are missing; sequencing was by immunoSEQ multiplex PCR. The table lists some 38,000 clones, roughly 92% of them singletons. The record originates from a study of lymphopenia after photon versus proton radiotherapy. General observations from the study: Post-nadir diversity loss with photons came from oligoclonal expansion, particularly CD8+ Temra cells. Better survival with proton therapy was suggested as possible, not demonstrated.

Looked up from germline, CDR1 is SGHTA and CDR2 is FQGNSA. The CDR3 is 14 residues long. The clonotype was recovered from a man aged 55 to 70 with cholangiocarcinoma. Source: peripheral blood, taken from a patient treated with photon-based radiotherapy. This rearrangement joins TRBV7-2 to TRBJ1-5; D might be TRBD1 (5 bases). The CDR3 loop is CADQRGLGNQPQHF. The CDR3 nucleotides are TGTGCAGATCAGAGGGGATTAGGGAATCAGCCCCAGCATTTT.